This entry concerns a single TCR beta chain. This clone was found many times. Its antigen remains undetermined. The record has no base qualities; no much larger clone is one base away. The collaborating institutions used their own protocols to collect whole blood in K2EDTA tubes. Collaborator samples were shipped for TCRbeta analysis as frozen whole blood, isolated PBMCs, or DNA extracted from either sample type. The data are from a study of blood T cell repertoires in COVID-19 (dated by TCRdb to 2020 to 2021). Background on the whole study: The collaborator samples originated in the United States, Italy and Spain and spanned the acute and convalescent phases of COVID-19. The prospective study material was composed of cDNA or gDNA derived from T cells, B-cell-depleted T cells, or PBMCs. Deeply sampled blood TCRbeta repertoires from subjects exposed to, actively infected with, or recovered from COVID-19 were included in the dataset. A freely available public database, intended as a resource for researchers studying the immune response to SARS-CoV-2, is where the repertoires were released. Samples were obtained from the ongoing ImmuneRACE study (first 160 participants) and from 950 to 1,500 subjects provided by 6 global collaborators. Sample metadata almost always included a de-identified subject ID, COVID-19 status, age in years and sex. Where available, HLA class I and class II types were obtained from metadata supplied by the sample provider rather than from assay-based typing.

The junction shows trimming of 0 bases on V and 6 bases on J, plus 13 bases between the germline ends. For CDR1 and CDR2, the germline V gene (reference sequence) lists SGHKS and YYEKEE. The CDR3 starts with the cysteine, ends with the phenylalanine, and has 15 residues. Only the CDR3 portion is preserved as DNA: 45 bases, with reading frame beginning at the first base. Findings and caveats that apply to the study as a whole: The quantity of clinical and demographic metadata differed by source and by participant and was supplied without curation.

The immunoSEQ Assay, a bias-controlled multiplex PCR, was used to amplify TCRbeta CDR3 regions from genomic DNA. For the original study's pipeline: The number of nucleated cells in each sample was estimated by amplification of reference gene primers within the assay. Sequence reads were collapsed and filtered to measure the absolute abundance of every unique TCRbeta CDR3 rearrangement. Productive Simpson clonality was computed per sample as the square root of Simpson's diversity index over productive rearrangements. Not all clones reach the TCRdb copy of this immuneACCESS table, which keeps in-frame sequences only. Checked studies attribute under half of the gap to unresolved V genes and leave the rest unexplained. The DNA was the basis for D and trimming; V, J and clone size are from that table. This sample has roughly 410,000 clones in its table, and approximately 88% of those were observed once. The ten largest clones represent approximately 1.2% of the sample.

The V and J genes are TRBV5-5 and TRBJ2-1; a confident D gene designation cannot be given. The TCR was taken from a man aged 35 to 55 with acute or convalescent COVID-19. The source material was peripheral blood. The DNA sequence is TGTGCCAGCAGCTTGGGAGCAAGAGCTGTCAATGAGCAGTTCTTC. It specifies CASSLGARAVNEQFF.